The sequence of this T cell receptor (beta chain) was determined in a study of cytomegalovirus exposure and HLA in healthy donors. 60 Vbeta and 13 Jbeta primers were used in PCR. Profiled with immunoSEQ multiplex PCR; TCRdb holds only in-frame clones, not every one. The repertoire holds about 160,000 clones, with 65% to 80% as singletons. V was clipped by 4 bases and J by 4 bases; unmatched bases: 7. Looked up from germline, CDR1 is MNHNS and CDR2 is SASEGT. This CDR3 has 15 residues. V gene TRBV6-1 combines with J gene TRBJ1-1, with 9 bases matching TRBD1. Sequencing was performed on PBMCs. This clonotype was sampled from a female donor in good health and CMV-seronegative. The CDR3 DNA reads TGTGCCAGCAGTGCGGGGACAGGGTGGAGCACTGAAGCTTTCTTT. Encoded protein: CASSAGTGWSTEAFF.